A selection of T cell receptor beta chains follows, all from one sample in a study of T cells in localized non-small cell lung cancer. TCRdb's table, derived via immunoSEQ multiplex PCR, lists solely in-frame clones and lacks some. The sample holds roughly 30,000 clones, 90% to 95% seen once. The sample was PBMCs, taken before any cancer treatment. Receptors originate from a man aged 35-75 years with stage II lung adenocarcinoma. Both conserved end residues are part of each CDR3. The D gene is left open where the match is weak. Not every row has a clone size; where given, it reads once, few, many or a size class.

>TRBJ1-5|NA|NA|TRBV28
CASRTDRNQPQHF
TGTGCCAGCAGAACCGACAGGAATCAGCCCCAGCATTTT
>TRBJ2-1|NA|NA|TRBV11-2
CASSTRNEQFF
TGTGCCAGCAGCACACGGAATGAGCAGTTCTTC
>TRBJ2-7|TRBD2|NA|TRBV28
CASSSGSFYEQYF
TGTGCCAGTTCTAGCGGGAGCTTCTACGAGCAGTACTTC
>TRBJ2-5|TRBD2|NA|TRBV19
CASSIVGSGRRKTQYF
TGTGCCAGTAGTATAGTGGGTAGCGGGAGGAGGAAGACCCAGTACTTC
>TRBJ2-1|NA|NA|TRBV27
CASRNPYNEQFF
TGTGCCAGCAGGAACCCCTACAATGAGCAGTTCTTC
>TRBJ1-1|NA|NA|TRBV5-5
CASSPGGGDSEAFF
TGTGCCAGCAGCCCCGGGGGCGGAGATTCTGAAGCTTTCTTT
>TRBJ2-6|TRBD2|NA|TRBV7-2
CASSLARGLGTGSGANVLTF
TGTGCCAGCAGCTTAGCGCGGGGGTTGGGCACGGGCTCTGGGGCCAACGTCCTGACTTTC
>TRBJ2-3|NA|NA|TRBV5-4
CASKVRSTDTQYF
TGTGCCAGTAAGGTTAGGAGCACAGATACGCAGTATTTT
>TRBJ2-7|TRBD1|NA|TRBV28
CASSPGTGVIHEQYF
TGTGCCAGCAGTCCCGGGACAGGGGTTATCCACGAGCAGTACTTC
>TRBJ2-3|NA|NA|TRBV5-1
CASSLTSTVAGTDTQYF
TGCGCCAGCAGCTTGACGTCGACTGTGGCGGGGACAGATACGCAGTATTTT
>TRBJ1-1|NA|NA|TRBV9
CASSGLGYNTEAFF
TGTGCCAGCAGCGGGTTGGGGTATAACACTGAAGCTTTCTTT
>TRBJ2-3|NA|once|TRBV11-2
CASSPDIPGGTDTQYF
TGTGCCAGCAGCCCCGATATACCGGGGGGCACAGATACGCAGTATTTT
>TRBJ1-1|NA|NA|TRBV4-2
CASSQDERATEAFF
TGTGCCAGCAGCCAAGACGAGAGGGCCACTGAAGCTTTCTTT
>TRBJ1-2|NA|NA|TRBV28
CASSLTGKYGYTF
TGTGCCAGCAGTTTAACCGGTAAATATGGCTACACCTTC
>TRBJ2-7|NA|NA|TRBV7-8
CASSTRKTYEQYF
TGTGCCAGCAGCACCCGAAAAACCTACGAGCAGTACTTC
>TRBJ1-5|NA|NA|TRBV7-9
CASNNDGQPQHF
TGTGCCAGCAACAACGATGGACAGCCCCAGCATTTT
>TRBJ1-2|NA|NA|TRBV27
CASSLIGSKANYGYTF
TGTGCCAGCAGTTTAATAGGTTCAAAAGCTAACTATGGCTACACCTTC
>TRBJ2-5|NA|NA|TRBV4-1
CASSQGLEYGTQYF
TGCGCCAGCAGCCAAGGGTTAGAGTACGGGACCCAGTACTTC
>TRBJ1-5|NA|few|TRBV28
CASERANQPQHF
TGTGCCAGCGAGAGGGCGAATCAGCCCCAGCATTTT
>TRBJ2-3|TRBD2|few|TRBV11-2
CASSFQRIAGAQDTQYF
TGTGCCAGCAGCTTCCAACGGATCGCGGGAGCACAGGATACGCAGTATTTT
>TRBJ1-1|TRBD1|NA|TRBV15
CATSRDREGTEAFF
TGTGCCACCAGCAGGGACAGGGAGGGCACTGAAGCTTTCTTT
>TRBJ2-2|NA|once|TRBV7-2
CASSLRGSSGELFF
TGTGCCAGCAGCTTAAGAGGTAGCTCCGGGGAGCTGTTTTTT
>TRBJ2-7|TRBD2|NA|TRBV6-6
CASRSSGSPEEQYF
TGTGCCAGCAGAAGTAGCGGGAGTCCCGAGGAGCAGTACTTC
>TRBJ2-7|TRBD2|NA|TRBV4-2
CASSQDRASGRIGYEQYF
TGTGCCAGCAGCCAAGATAGGGCCAGCGGGAGGATAGGATACGAGCAGTACTTC
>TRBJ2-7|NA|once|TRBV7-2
CASSLAVVLYEQYF
TGTGCCAGCAGCTTAGCGGTCGTCCTCTACGAGCAGTACTTC
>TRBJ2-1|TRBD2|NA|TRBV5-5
CASSLGVASGRDNEQFF
TGTGCCAGCAGCTTAGGGGTGGCTAGCGGGAGAGACAATGAGCAGTTCTTC
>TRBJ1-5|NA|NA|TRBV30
CAWSKGGDQPQHF
TGTGCCTGGAGTAAGGGGGGGGATCAGCCCCAGCATTTT
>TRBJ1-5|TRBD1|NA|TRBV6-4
CASSDSRQGGRNQPQHF
TGTGCCAGCAGTGACTCTAGGCAGGGGGGACGAAATCAGCCCCAGCATTTT
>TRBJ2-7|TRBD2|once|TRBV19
CASSRLGAGVLYEQYF
TGTGCCAGTAGTCGCCTCGGCGCGGGAGTCCTCTACGAGCAGTACTTC
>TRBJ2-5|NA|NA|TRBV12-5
CASRDRVTQYF
TGTGCTAGTCGGGATCGCGTGACCCAGTACTTC
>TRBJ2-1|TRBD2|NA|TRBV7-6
CASSTLSGNRGWQFF
TGTGCCAGCAGCACACTTAGCGGGAATCGGGGGTGGCAGTTCTTC
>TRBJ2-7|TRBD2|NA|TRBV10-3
CAISHSGGNVEQYF
TGTGCCATCAGCCACTCGGGGGGGAACGTTGAGCAGTACTTC
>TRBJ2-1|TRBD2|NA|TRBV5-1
CASSLAGAEGEQFF
TGCGCCAGCAGCTTAGCGGGAGCGGAGGGTGAGCAGTTCTTC
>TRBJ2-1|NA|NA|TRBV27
CASSFSRDRSNEQFF
TGTGCCAGCAGTTTTTCGCGGGACAGATCGAATGAGCAGTTCTTC
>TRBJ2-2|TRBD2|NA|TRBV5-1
CASRYPSAGVGGELFF
TGCGCCAGCAGATATCCGTCTGCGGGAGTGGGCGGGGAGCTGTTTTTT
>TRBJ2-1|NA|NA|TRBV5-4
CASRAGYYNEQFF
TGTGCCAGCAGGGCGGGGTACTACAATGAGCAGTTCTTC
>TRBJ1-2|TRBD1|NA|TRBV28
CASSLSGQGANYGYTF
TGTGCCAGCAGTTTATCCGGACAGGGGGCTAACTATGGCTACACCTTC
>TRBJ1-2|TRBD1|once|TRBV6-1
CASSKHPEGAGGYTF
TGTGCCAGCAGTAAACACCCGGAGGGGGCGGGTGGCTACACCTTC
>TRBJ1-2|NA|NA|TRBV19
CASSIGAGGGTNYGYTF
TGTGCCAGTAGTATAGGCGCCGGCGGGGGCACTAACTATGGCTACACCTTC
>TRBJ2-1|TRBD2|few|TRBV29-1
CSVVSGKTRNEQFF
TGCAGCGTTGTTAGCGGGAAGACGAGAAATGAGCAGTTCTTC
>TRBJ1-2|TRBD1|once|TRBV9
CASSVQDREGGYTF
TGTGCCAGCAGCGTGCAAGACAGGGAGGGCGGCTACACCTTC
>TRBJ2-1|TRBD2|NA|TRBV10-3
CAIRQPGTSGPNEQFF
TGTGCCATCAGACAACCCGGGACTAGCGGCCCCAATGAGCAGTTCTTC
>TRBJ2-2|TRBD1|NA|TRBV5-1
CASSLVQGDTGELFF
TGCGCCAGCAGCTTGGTTCAGGGGGACACCGGGGAGCTGTTTTTT
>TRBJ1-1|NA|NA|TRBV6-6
CASSYRGEGNTEAFF
TGTGCCAGCAGTTACAGGGGAGAAGGGAACACTGAAGCTTTCTTT
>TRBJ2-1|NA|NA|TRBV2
CASTEYLGLPGSNNEQFF
TGTGCCAGCACCGAATACCTGGGACTCCCTGGATCGAACAATGAGCAGTTCTTC
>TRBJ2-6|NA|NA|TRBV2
CASRGRGAGVPGANVLTF
TGTGCCAGCAGGGGTCGAGGGGCAGGGGTTCCTGGGGCCAACGTCCTGACTTTC
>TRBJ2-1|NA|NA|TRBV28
CASQDRPGDEQFF
TGTGCCAGCCAGGACCGGCCCGGGGATGAGCAGTTCTTC
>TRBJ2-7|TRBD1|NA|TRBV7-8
CASSLSSVGQASYEQYF
TGTGCCAGCAGCTTATCCTCTGTCGGACAGGCTTCCTACGAGCAGTACTTC
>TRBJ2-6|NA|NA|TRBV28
CASSPLGSGANVLTF
TGTGCCAGCAGCCCCCTTGGCTCTGGGGCCAACGTCCTGACTTTC
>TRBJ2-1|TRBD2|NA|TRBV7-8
CASSPLTSGRANEDEQFF
TGTGCCAGCAGCCCACTTACTAGCGGGAGGGCCAACGAAGATGAGCAGTTCTTC
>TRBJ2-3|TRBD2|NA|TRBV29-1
CSVEPTLAFSTDTQYF
TGCAGCGTTGAACCTACACTAGCGTTTAGCACAGATACGCAGTATTTT
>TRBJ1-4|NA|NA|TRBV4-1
CASSQAGLRVEKLFF
TGCGCCAGCAGCCAAGCGGGACTGAGGGTTGAAAAACTGTTTTTT
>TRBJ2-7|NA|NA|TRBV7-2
CASSLRRNSYEQYF
TGTGCCAGCAGCTTAAGGCGGAACTCCTACGAGCAGTACTTC